This record covers a single TCR beta chain. This CDR3 spans 15 amino acids. With 5 bases removed from V and 4 bases from J, the gap between germline ends came to 17 bases. Per germline, CDR1 SGHTA and CDR2 FQGNSA. The treatment denotes: oral pan-JAK inhibitor, 5-10 mg twice daily. These data originate in a study of CD8+ T cells in alopecia areata. In each case, RNA was isolated and then reverse transcribed into cDNA as the sequencing template. Using immunoSEQ multiplex PCR, the repertoire was profiled, and TCRdb retains in-frame clones only, with some absent. Among some 150,000 clones, nearly 55% were seen once, and the ten largest hold around a sixth.

The clonotype was recovered from a human donor with alopecia areata. V usage is TRBV7-2 and J usage is TRBJ1-2; no clear D gene. Sequenced here: CD8+ T cells sorted from blood, sampled at week 4, from a patient treated with tofacitinib. CDR3 amino acids: CASSPTPGSTYGYTF. As DNA, the CDR3 is TGTGCCAGCAGCCCAACACCGGGTTCGACCTATGGCTACACCTTC. The full variable domain, completed using reference TRBV7-2 and TRBJ1-2, is GAGVSQSPSNKVTEKGKDVELRCDPISGHTALYWYRQSLGQGLEFLIYFQGNSAPDKSGLPSDRFSAERTGGSVSTLTIQRTQQEDSAVYLCASSPTPGSTYGYTFGSGTRLTVV.